Below are 24 T cell receptor beta chains sequenced from a single sample in a study of early T cells in non-severe SARS-CoV-2 infection. MiXCR, run by TCRdb on the 5' RACE reads, gives a single entry per CDR3 protein. The sample includes 70,000 to 80,000 distinct CDR3 sequences, around 12% seen only once; the top ten take about 2.5%. The sample was whole blood, taken at baseline. The receptors shown here come from an adult who was a healthcare worker with PCR-confirmed SARS-CoV-2 infection or an uninfected control (not recorded which).

Ten or more counts support this clonotype. The chain links TRBV6-6 to TRBJ2-7, with D perhaps matching TRBD2 (7 bases). Trimming stripped 4 bases from V and 2 bases from J, with 15 bases between. This CDR3 has 15 amino acids. CDR1 is MNHNY, CDR2 SVGAGI, per germline (reference sequence). CDR3 sequence: CASSSPAGAPYEQYF. In DNA form, the CDR3 reads TGTGCCAGCAGTTCCCCGGCGGGGGCCCCCTACGAGCAGTACTTC.

The chain couples TRBV5-1 to TRBJ2-1; D remains unclear. Germline loops: CDR1 SGHRS, CDR2 YFSETQ. Trimming shortened V by 3 bases and J by 9 bases, and 13 bases separated the two germline ends. The CDR3 is 13 residues long. CDR3 DNA: TGCGCCAGCAGCTCCGCTCTAGGCTTTGAGCAGTTCTTC. Amino acid sequence: CASSSALGFEQFF.

In this sample, this clonotype turned up a few times. The V call is TRBV7-9, the J call TRBJ2-3; D remains ambiguous. Germline V gene sequence: CDR1 SEHNR, CDR2 FQNEAQ (reference sequence). This CDR3 has 13 amino acids. The ends were cut back, 1 base at V and 6 bases at J, with 8 bases in the middle. The CDR3 is CASSLGGKDTQYF. The CDR3 DNA follows: TGTGCCAGCAGCTTAGGTGGTAAGGATACGCAGTATTTT.

This chain uses TRBV19 with TRBJ1-5, with D tentatively TRBD1 (6 bases). CDR1 LNHDA and CDR2 SQIVND come from the germline V gene (reference sequence). Trimming pared 0 bases from V and 4 bases from J, leaving 10 bases between. This CDR3 comprises 15 residues. CDR3 DNA: TGTGCCAGTAGTATAGACGGGACACTAAATCAGCCCCAGCATTTT. This sequence encodes CASSIDGTLNQPQHF.

The chain uses TRBV4-3 and TRBJ1-4, with D perhaps TRBD1 (5 bases). The CDR3 is 15 residues long. Germline V CDR1 and CDR2: LGHNA, YSLEER. V shed 1 base and J shed 3 bases, with 9 bases lying between them. CDR3 nucleotide sequence: TGCGCCAGCAGCCAAGGACAGACCGCTAATGAAAAACTGTTTTTT. This translates into CASSQGQTANEKLFF.

The chain uses TRBV6-5 and TRBJ2-1; perhaps TRBD2 as D (5 bases). This CDR3 has 16 residues. Per the germline V gene, CDR1 is MNHEY and CDR2 is SVGAGI. V lost 6 bases and J 0 bases, leaving 15 bases between the germline ends. CDR3 in DNA: TGTGCCAGCAGCAAGGACTTCTCGAGCTCCTACAATGAGCAGTTCTTC. It encodes CASSKDFSSSYNEQFF.

This clonotype was observed a handful of times. CDR3 sequence: CSADIPGQGGGYGYTF. CDR3 nucleotides: TGCAGTGCCGACATCCCGGGACAGGGGGGCGGCTATGGCTACACCTTC. The chain combines TRBV20-1 with TRBJ1-2; TRBD1 aligns across 11 bases. From germline, CDR1 is DFQATT and CDR2 SNEGSKA (reference sequence). V was pared by 6 bases and J by 4 bases, with 13 bases of the junction left unmatched. This CDR3 contains 16 residues.

V is TRBV10-2 and J is TRBJ1-1; D not resolved. Per germline, CDR1 WSHSY and CDR2 SAAADI. V lost 3 bases, J lost 10 bases, and 12 bases lay in between. The CDR3 is 12 residues long. DNA for the CDR3: TGCGCCAGCAGTGAATCCCCCCCGTTAGCTTTCTTT. It encodes CASSESPPLAFF.

This clonotype has only a few counts. The CDR3 protein is CSVGLSNRGRNTEAFF. In DNA, the CDR3 is TGCAGCGTTGGATTATCAAACAGGGGACGGAACACTGAAGCTTTCTTT. The chain couples TRBV29-1 to TRBJ1-1; 7 bases map to TRBD1. This CDR3 has 16 amino acids. The germline V gene encodes CDR1 SQVTM and CDR2 ANQGSEA. Trimming at V came to 4 bases and at J to 1 base, leaving 12 bases not matched to a gene.

This clonotype was seen more than once but under ten times. V and J are TRBV27 and TRBJ1-1, with D unresolved. V was shortened by 2 bases and J by 1 base, with 5 bases between the two germline ends. Germline V gives CDR1 MNHEY, CDR2 SMNVEV (reference sequence). The CDR3 totals 13 residues. In nucleotides, the CDR3 is TGTGCCAGCAGTTTAAGAGAGAACACTGAAGCTTTCTTT. Translating it yields CASSLRENTEAFF.

The table lists this clonotype with many counts. The V gene is TRBV6-6, the J gene TRBJ2-3; 8 bases map to TRBD1. The CDR3 extends over 19 amino acids. Germline V gene lookup returns CDR1 MNHNY and CDR2 SVGAGI (reference sequence). The junction had 19 bases not matched to a gene; V was cut back by 6 bases and J by 2 bases. The CDR3 loop reads CASRLSTRTGTGSTDTQYF. The DNA for the CDR3 is TGTGCCAGCAGACTCTCAACCAGGACCGGGACAGGCTCCACAGATACGCAGTATTTT.

This chain joins TRBV6-5 and TRBJ2-5, with 9 bases fitting TRBD1. Unmatched junction bases numbered 9, after V lost 6 bases and J lost 7 bases. The CDR3 is 14 residues long. Germline CDR1 is MNHEY and CDR2 is SVGAGI. The CDR3 spells CASRTPGQGTTQYF. The CDR3 DNA follows: TGTGCCAGCAGGACTCCGGGACAGGGCACGACCCAGTACTTC.

This clonotype was counted a few times. The chain recombines TRBV20-1 with TRBJ1-3, with 8 bases that match TRBD1. CDR1 and CDR2 from the germline V gene are DFQATT and SNEGSKA (reference sequence). The length of the CDR3 is 14 residues. Trimming at V came to 5 bases and at J to 3 bases, leaving 6 bases not matched to a gene. The CDR3 sequence: CSAPGQGVGNTIYF. DNA for the CDR3: TGCAGTGCTCCAGGACAGGGAGTTGGAAACACCATATATTTT.

This clonotype has at least ten counts. The CDR3 bases are TGTGCCAGCAGTTTTTCAGGCCGGGCCTCAAATCAGCCCCAGCATTTT. The encoded protein is CASSFSGRASNQPQHF. V usage is TRBV28 and J usage is TRBJ1-5; no clear D gene. The V end was cut by 3 bases, the J end by 4 bases, with 16 bases between. Germline CDR1 MDHEN, CDR2 SYDVKM. The CDR3 consists of 16 residues.

The V gene is TRBV6-5, the J gene TRBJ2-7, with D perhaps matching TRBD2 (6 bases). The germline gives CDR1 MNHEY, CDR2 SVGAGI. The CDR3 consists of 16 residues. V was shortened by 0 bases and J by 1 base, with 13 bases between the two germline ends. The CDR3 loop reads CASSYSIGGGSYEQYF. The CDR3, as DNA: TGTGCCAGCAGTTACTCGATCGGGGGAGGATCCTACGAGCAGTACTTC.

This clonotype was seen ten or more times. The rearrangement uses TRBV5-1 and TRBJ1-2; 7 positions agree with TRBD1. Per the germline V gene, CDR1 is SGHRS and CDR2 is YFSETQ. V lost 4 bases to trimming and J lost 6 bases; unmatched junction nucleotides: 9. The CDR3 has 14 residues. In DNA, the CDR3 is TGCGCCAGCAGCCAGGGGGGGACAATAAATGGCTACACCTTC. Translation gives CASSQGGTINGYTF.

The chain is built from TRBV29-1 and TRBJ2-7; no clear D. Between the trimmed V and J ends, which lost 4 bases and 1 base, there was a span of 11 bases. This CDR3 comprises 13 residues. Germline V gene sequence: CDR1 SQVTM, CDR2 ANQGSEA. The CDR3 nucleotides read TGCAGCGTTGTCAGTCCCGCGTCCTACGAGCAGTACTTC. Its protein is CSVVSPASYEQYF.

The chain couples TRBV5-1 to TRBJ2-7; 9 nucleotides line up with TRBD1. The CDR3 sequence is 15 residues long. In germline, CDR1 is SGHRS, CDR2 YFSETQ. V shed 2 bases, J shed 5 bases, and the junction held 8 bases outside the gene matches. The CDR3 nucleotides are TGCGCCAGCAGCTTACCGACAGGGGGACCCGACGAGCAGTACTTC. This encodes CASSLPTGGPDEQYF.

The sample holds a few counts of this clonotype. This chain joins TRBV12-3 or TRBV12-4 and TRBJ2-5; D unresolved. The germline V and J ends were trimmed by 2 bases and 1 base, with 8 bases remaining between them. The CDR3 is 14 amino acids. CDR3 DNA sequence: TGTGCCAGCAGTTTAAGGCAGACCCAAGAGACCCAGTACTTC. The encoded protein is CASSLRQTQETQYF.

The sample holds a few counts of this clonotype. The chain has TRBV6-5 and TRBJ2-7; 8 bases match TRBD1. Unmatched junction bases numbered 16, after V lost 0 bases and J lost 9 bases. This CDR3 has 17 residues. Germline CDR1 and CDR2: MNHEY and SVGAGI. The DNA for the CDR3 is TGTGCCAGCAGTTACTCCCCGACAGGGGCCAGTCTCACCGTGCAGTACTTC. It codes for CASSYSPTGASLTVQYF.

This clonotype has only a few counts. This chain links TRBV20-1 with TRBJ2-2; no clear D. The ends were cut back, 5 bases at V and 10 bases at J, with 14 bases in the middle. Germline CDR1 DFQATT, CDR2 SNEGSKA (reference sequence). CDR3 length: 12 residues. The CDR3 DNA reads TGCAGTGCTCGGACGTCCGAAACGGAGCTGTTTTTT. It specifies CSARTSETELFF.

The chain uses TRBV5-1 and TRBJ1-1; TRBD1 aligns across 8 bases. The germline V gene has CDR1 SGHRS and CDR2 YFSETQ. V gave up 2 bases and J gave up 3 bases; unmatched junction bases: 6. This CDR3 is built from 15 residues. The CDR3 DNA follows: TGCGCCAGCAGCTTAATTCAGGGGGCGGACACTGAAGCTTTCTTT. It yields the protein CASSLIQGADTEAFF.

The chain uses TRBV5-4 and TRBJ2-1; D is perhaps TRBD2 (6 bases). Trimming took off 7 bases at V and 9 bases at J, with 11 bases between the two ends. Per germline, CDR1 SGHNT and CDR2 YYREEE (reference sequence). The CDR3 length is 11 residues. CDR3 bases: TGTGCCAGCTGGGGAGGCGGTGAGCAGTTCTTC. Protein: CASWGGGEQFF.

This clonotype was found many times. The chain is built from TRBV28 and TRBJ1-5; D possibly corresponds to TRBD1 (5 bases). The V gene lost 5 bases and the J gene lost 7 bases, with 12 bases spanning the gap. The length of the CDR3 is 13 residues. The germline CDR1 and CDR2 sequences are MDHEN and SYDVKM. The CDR3 loop is CASSPRVSQPQHF. The DNA for the CDR3 is TGTGCCAGCAGTCCCAGGGTGTCGCAGCCCCAGCATTTT. Full variable domain (rest looked up from reference TRBV28 and TRBJ1-5): DVKVTQSSRYLVKRTGEKVFLECVQDMDHENMFWYRQDPGLGLRLIYFSYDVKMKEKGDIPEGYSVSREKKERFSLILESASTNQTSMYLCASSPRVSQPQHFGDGTRLSIL.